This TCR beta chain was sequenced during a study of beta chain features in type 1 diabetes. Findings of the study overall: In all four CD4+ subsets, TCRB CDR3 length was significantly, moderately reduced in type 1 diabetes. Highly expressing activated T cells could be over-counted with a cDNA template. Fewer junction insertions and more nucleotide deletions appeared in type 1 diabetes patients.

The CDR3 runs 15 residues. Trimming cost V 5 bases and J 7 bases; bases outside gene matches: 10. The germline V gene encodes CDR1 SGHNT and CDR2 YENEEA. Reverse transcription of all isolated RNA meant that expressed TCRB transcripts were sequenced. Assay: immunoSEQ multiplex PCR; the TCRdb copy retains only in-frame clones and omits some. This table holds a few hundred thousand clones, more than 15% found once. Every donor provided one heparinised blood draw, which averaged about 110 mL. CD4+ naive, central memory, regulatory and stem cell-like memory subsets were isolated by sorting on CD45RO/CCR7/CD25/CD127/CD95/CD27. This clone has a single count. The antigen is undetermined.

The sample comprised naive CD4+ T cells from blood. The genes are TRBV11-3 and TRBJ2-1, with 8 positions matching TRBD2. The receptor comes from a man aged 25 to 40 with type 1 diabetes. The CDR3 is CASSPAGRAGNEQFF. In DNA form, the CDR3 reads TGTGCCAGCAGCCCGGCCGGGAGGGCCGGAAATGAGCAGTTCTTC.